The rows below give T cell receptor beta chains drawn from one sample of a study of T-cell memory formation after mild COVID-19. TCRdb re-called the 5' RACE reads through MiXCR, storing one row per CDR3 protein. The repertoire consists of approximately 100,000 distinct CDR3 sequences, with over 15% occurring once and the leading ten covering 25% to 30%. The sequencing input was PBMCs or a T cell subset sorted from them (not recorded which). The source is an adult woman who had mild COVID-19 (a few samples of this study predate the infection). Cell type and time point are not known. Each CDR3 is given with its conserved first and last residue. Each record gives: clone size, D gene, J gene, V gene, CDR3 protein, CDR3 DNA. D genes are given only for firm matches. Only part of the rows carry a size: once, few, many, or a class if the clone is expanded.

abundance: few; d_gene: .; j_gene: TRBJ1-1; v_gene: TRBV5-1; CDR3aa: CASSWRTGTEAFF; CDR3nt: TGCGCCAGCAGCTGGCGAACAGGCACTGAAGCTTTCTTT
abundance: .; d_gene: .; j_gene: TRBJ2-7; v_gene: TRBV7-9; CDR3aa: CASSFILAGYEQYF; CDR3nt: TGTGCCAGCAGCTTTATCCTGGCTGGGTACGAGCAGTACTTC
abundance: few; d_gene: TRBD1; j_gene: TRBJ1-1; v_gene: TRBV4-3; CDR3aa: CASSQSTGVVTEAFF; CDR3nt: TGCGCCAGCAGCCAGTCAACAGGGGTTGTCACTGAAGCTTTCTTT
abundance: few; d_gene: .; j_gene: TRBJ1-5; v_gene: TRBV5-1; CDR3aa: CASSLGTGANQPQHF; CDR3nt: TGCGCCAGCAGCTTGGGAACAGGCGCCAATCAGCCCCAGCATTTT
abundance: .; d_gene: .; j_gene: TRBJ1-5; v_gene: TRBV5-1; CDR3aa: CASSLGDGDNQPQHF; CDR3nt: TGCGCCAGCAGCTTGGGAGATGGGGACAATCAGCCCCAGCATTTT
abundance: .; d_gene: TRBD1; j_gene: TRBJ2-1; v_gene: TRBV3-1; CDR3aa: CASSQDGLGQDSYNEQFF; CDR3nt: TGTGCCAGCAGCCAAGATGGACTGGGACAGGACTCCTACAATGAGCAGTTCTTC
abundance: few; d_gene: TRBD2; j_gene: TRBJ2-2; v_gene: TRBV9; CDR3aa: CASSLTSAGELFF; CDR3nt: TGTGCCAGCAGTCTAACTAGCGCCGGGGAGCTGTTTTTT
abundance: .; d_gene: TRBD2; j_gene: TRBJ2-7; v_gene: TRBV20-1; CDR3aa: CSANPRLAGTPYEQYF; CDR3nt: TGCAGTGCCAACCCGAGACTAGCGGGTACCCCCTACGAGCAGTACTTC
abundance: .; d_gene: TRBD1; j_gene: TRBJ2-2; v_gene: TRBV9; CDR3aa: CASSGGTATGELFF; CDR3nt: TGTGCCAGCAGCGGAGGGACAGCCACCGGGGAGCTGTTTTTT
abundance: few; d_gene: TRBD2; j_gene: TRBJ2-1; v_gene: TRBV30; CDR3aa: CAWSSLSGNEQFF; CDR3nt: TGTGCCTGGAGTTCCCTGAGCGGGAACGAGCAGTTCTTC
abundance: .; d_gene: .; j_gene: TRBJ2-3; v_gene: TRBV12-3/TRBV12-4; CDR3aa: CASSTDTQYF; CDR3nt: TGTGCCAGCAGCACAGATACGCAGTATTTT
abundance: .; d_gene: .; j_gene: TRBJ2-7; v_gene: TRBV6-5; CDR3aa: CASSEDSLYEQYF; CDR3nt: TGTGCCAGCAGTGAGGACAGCCTCTACGAGCAGTACTTC
abundance: few; d_gene: .; j_gene: TRBJ1-5; v_gene: TRBV4-3; CDR3aa: CASSRSDGSNQPQHF; CDR3nt: TGCGCCAGCAGCCGTAGCGACGGGAGCAATCAGCCCCAGCATTTT
abundance: .; d_gene: .; j_gene: TRBJ2-2; v_gene: TRBV20-1; CDR3aa: CSARGRMTGELFF; CDR3nt: TGCAGTGCTAGGGGACGGATGACCGGGGAGCTGTTTTTT
abundance: few; d_gene: TRBD1; j_gene: TRBJ2-7; v_gene: TRBV7-9; CDR3aa: CASSFGTDYELQYF; CDR3nt: TGTGCCAGCAGCTTCGGGACAGATTACGAGTTGCAGTACTTC
abundance: once; d_gene: .; j_gene: TRBJ1-2; v_gene: TRBV27; CDR3aa: CASSPLGTTNYGYTF; CDR3nt: TGTGCCAGCAGTCCATTAGGGACAACTAACTATGGCTACACCTTC
abundance: many; d_gene: .; j_gene: TRBJ2-5; v_gene: TRBV5-1; CDR3aa: CASSFMVQETQYF; CDR3nt: TGCGCCAGCAGCTTTATGGTCCAAGAGACCCAGTACTTC
abundance: .; d_gene: TRBD1; j_gene: TRBJ1-4; v_gene: TRBV7-9; CDR3aa: CASSSFGTGDEKLFF; CDR3nt: TGTGCCAGCAGCTCATTCGGGACAGGGGATGAAAAACTGTTTTTT
abundance: few; d_gene: .; j_gene: TRBJ2-6; v_gene: TRBV30; CDR3aa: CALNTEGGSGANVLTF; CDR3nt: TGTGCCCTTAACACGGAAGGGGGTTCTGGGGCCAACGTCCTGACTTTC
abundance: few; d_gene: TRBD1; j_gene: TRBJ2-1; v_gene: TRBV27; CDR3aa: CASSPQGGQGVNEQFF; CDR3nt: TGTGCCAGCAGCCCCCAGGGAGGACAGGGGGTAAATGAGCAGTTCTTC
abundance: .; d_gene: TRBD2; j_gene: TRBJ2-3; v_gene: TRBV7-2; CDR3aa: CASSYSGGTDTQYF; CDR3nt: TGTGCCAGCAGCTATAGCGGGGGCACAGATACGCAGTATTTT
abundance: few; d_gene: .; j_gene: TRBJ2-3; v_gene: TRBV7-6; CDR3aa: CASSPGLSTDTQYF; CDR3nt: TGTGCCAGCAGCCCGGGACTTTCCACAGATACGCAGTATTTT
abundance: .; d_gene: .; j_gene: TRBJ1-5; v_gene: TRBV15; CDR3aa: CATSRERGDNQPQHF; CDR3nt: TGTGCCACCAGCAGAGAAAGGGGGGACAATCAGCCCCAGCATTTT
abundance: many; d_gene: TRBD2; j_gene: TRBJ2-1; v_gene: TRBV4-3; CDR3aa: CASSQESIAGDTYNEQFF; CDR3nt: TGCGCCAGCAGCCAAGAATCGATAGCGGGAGACACCTACAATGAGCAGTTCTTC
abundance: few; d_gene: TRBD2; j_gene: TRBJ2-5; v_gene: TRBV12-3/TRBV12-4; CDR3aa: CASSRTSGGPRETQYF; CDR3nt: TGTGCCAGCAGCAGGACTAGCGGGGGGCCACGAGAGACCCAGTACTTC
abundance: .; d_gene: .; j_gene: TRBJ1-1; v_gene: TRBV5-4; CDR3aa: CASSFGVAEAFF; CDR3nt: TGTGCCAGCAGCTTCGGGGTGGCTGAAGCTTTCTTT
abundance: few; d_gene: TRBD2; j_gene: TRBJ2-1; v_gene: TRBV12-3/TRBV12-4; CDR3aa: CASSPTGREQFF; CDR3nt: TGTGCCAGCAGTCCCACCGGGAGGGAGCAGTTCTTC
abundance: .; d_gene: TRBD1; j_gene: TRBJ1-1; v_gene: TRBV9; CDR3aa: CASSGRTGGLTEAFF; CDR3nt: TGTGCCAGCAGCGGCCGGACAGGGGGTCTCACTGAAGCTTTCTTT
abundance: .; d_gene: TRBD2; j_gene: TRBJ2-7; v_gene: TRBV4-1; CDR3aa: CASTKDPGGSYEQYF; CDR3nt: TGCGCCAGCACCAAGGACCCGGGGGGCTCCTACGAGCAGTACTTC
abundance: .; d_gene: .; j_gene: TRBJ2-5; v_gene: TRBV6-4; CDR3aa: CASRERETQYF; CDR3nt: TGTGCCAGCAGGGAAAGGGAGACCCAGTACTTC
abundance: .; d_gene: TRBD2; j_gene: TRBJ2-1; v_gene: TRBV2; CDR3aa: CASSEASGSYNEQFF; CDR3nt: TGTGCCAGCAGTGAGGCTAGCGGCTCCTACAATGAGCAGTTCTTC
abundance: .; d_gene: .; j_gene: TRBJ2-1; v_gene: TRBV5-8; CDR3aa: CASSGGSYNEQFF; CDR3nt: TGTGCCAGCAGCGGGGGATCCTACAATGAGCAGTTCTTC
abundance: .; d_gene: .; j_gene: TRBJ2-7; v_gene: TRBV5-1; CDR3aa: CASSLAGNEQYF; CDR3nt: TGCGCCAGCAGCTTGGCCGGGAACGAGCAGTACTTC
abundance: .; d_gene: .; j_gene: TRBJ1-1; v_gene: TRBV29-1; CDR3aa: CSVESTEAFF; CDR3nt: TGCAGCGTTGAGTCCACTGAAGCTTTCTTT
abundance: .; d_gene: TRBD2; j_gene: TRBJ2-7; v_gene: TRBV7-3; CDR3aa: CASSVPGTSGGPFSYEQYF; CDR3nt: TGTGCCAGCAGCGTCCCCGGGACTAGCGGGGGGCCATTCTCCTACGAGCAGTACTTC
abundance: .; d_gene: TRBD2; j_gene: TRBJ2-3; v_gene: TRBV25-1; CDR3aa: CASSEYRTSGVSTDTQYF; CDR3nt: TGTGCCAGCAGTGAATATCGGACTAGCGGGGTCTCCACAGATACGCAGTATTTT
abundance: .; d_gene: TRBD2; j_gene: TRBJ2-7; v_gene: TRBV6-6; CDR3aa: CASSYSPSGTVYEQYF; CDR3nt: TGTGCCAGCAGTTACTCGCCTAGCGGGACCGTCTACGAGCAGTACTTC